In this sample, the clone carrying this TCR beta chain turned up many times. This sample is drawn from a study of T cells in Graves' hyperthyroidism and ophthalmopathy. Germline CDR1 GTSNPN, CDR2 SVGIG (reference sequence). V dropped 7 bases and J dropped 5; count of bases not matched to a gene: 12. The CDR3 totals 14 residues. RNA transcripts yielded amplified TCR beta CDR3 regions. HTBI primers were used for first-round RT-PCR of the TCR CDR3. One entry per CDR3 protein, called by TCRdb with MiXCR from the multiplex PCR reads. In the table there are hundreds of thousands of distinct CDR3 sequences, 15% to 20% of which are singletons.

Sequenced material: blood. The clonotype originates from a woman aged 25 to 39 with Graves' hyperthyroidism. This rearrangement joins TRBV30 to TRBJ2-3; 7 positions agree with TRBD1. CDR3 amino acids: CASPRDSLGDTQYF. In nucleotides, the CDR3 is TGTGCCTCGCCCAGGGACAGTCTCGGAGATACGCAGTATTTT.